The clone carrying this T cell receptor (beta chain) appeared once. The data stem from a study of blood T cell repertoires in COVID-19. Germline V CDR1 and CDR2: MDHEN, SYDVKM. V lost 6 bases and J lost 5, with 11 bases in between. This CDR3 comprises 13 residues. In the authors' workflow: Reference gene primer amplification in the assay estimated nucleated cell counts. Assay used: immunoSEQ multiplex PCR; TCRdb lists only in-frame clones, some missing. The DNA was the basis for D and trimming; V, J and clone size are from that table. The sample includes about 360,000 clones, around four fifths of them seen just once.

The sequence was collected from a man aged 30 to 39 with active or convalescent COVID-19. This chain joins TRBV28 and TRBJ1-5; tentative D call: TRBD1 (5 bases). Sequencing input: peripheral blood. The CDR3 loop is CASRGLGYQPQHF. CDR3 sequence (DNA): TGTGCCAGCAGGGGGCTAGGATATCAGCCCCAGCATTTT.